The 29 T cell receptor beta chains given below trace back to one sample, sequenced in a study of T cell responses to AZD1222 COVID-19 vaccine. The table came from immunoSEQ multiplex PCR; TCRdb's copy has only in-frame clones and leaves some out. The table lists fewer than 100,000 clones, approximately 87% of them singletons. This specimen was peripheral blood, taken 28 days after the second AZD1222 dose. The receptors stem from an adult who received the AZD1222 COVID-19 vaccine.

V usage is TRBV5-1 and J usage is TRBJ1-1; D ambiguous. The germline V gene encodes CDR1 SGHRS and CDR2 YFSETQ. V was pared by 4 bases and J by 1 base, with 14 bases between. The CDR3 spans 15 residues. For the CDR3, the DNA is TGCGCCAGCAGCCCACTATATAGGGCGAACACTGAAGCTTTCTTT. This sequence encodes CASSPLYRANTEAFF.

The chain couples TRBV6-5 to TRBJ2-7, with a weak D call TRBD1 (5 bases). V was cut by 8 bases and J by 0 bases, with 11 bases left in between. This CDR3 contains 13 residues. The germline V gene encodes CDR1 MNHEY and CDR2 SVGAGI. The DNA for the CDR3 is TGTGCCAGCCGCTTGGACACCTCCTACGAGCAGTACTTC. As protein: CASRLDTSYEQYF.

There are a few counts of this clone. The rearrangement uses TRBV2 and TRBJ2-7; D might be TRBD2 (5 bases). In germline, CDR1 is SNHLY, CDR2 FYNNEI. The V and J ends lost 6 bases and 1 base respectively, with 7 bases between them. CDR3 length: 12 residues. The CDR3, as DNA: TGTGCCAGCAGGAGCGGATCCTACGAGCAGTACTTC. It codes for CASRSGSYEQYF.

This clone was counted between two and nine times. V and J are TRBV30 and TRBJ1-5; no clear D. The CDR3 consists of 12 residues. Germline CDR1 reads GTSNPN; CDR2 reads SVGIG (reference sequence). V was clipped by 5 bases and J by 9 bases, with 14 bases between them. DNA of the CDR3: TGTGCCTGGGCGAGTACAACGGGGCCCCAGCATTTT. Translated: CAWASTTGPQHF.

This clone was counted only a few times. This chain joins TRBV28 and TRBJ2-1; D may be TRBD2 (5 bases). Germline V gene data show CDR1 as MDHEN and CDR2 as SYDVKM. The CDR3 has 12 residues. Trimming took off 4 bases at V and 10 bases at J, with 11 bases between the two ends. CDR3 sequence reads: CASSSARGEQFF. The CDR3 coding sequence is TGTGCCAGCAGTTCAGCACGGGGAGAGCAGTTCTTC.

The chain carries TRBV12-3 or TRBV12-4 and TRBJ2-3; no firm D call. The CDR3 covers 12 residues. The V gene lost 3 bases and the J gene lost 6 bases, with 7 bases spanning the gap. CDR3 protein: CASSFLRDTQYF. CDR3 nucleotide sequence: TGTGCCAGCAGTTTTCTGAGGGATACGCAGTATTTT.

The chain is built from TRBV19 and TRBJ1-1, with 7 positions matching TRBD1. The CDR3 extends over 13 amino acids. J gave up 6 bases and V 6 bases, and 7 bases lay outside the gene matches. Germline loops: CDR1 LNHDA, CDR2 SQIVND (reference sequence). CDR3 protein: CASRGQGGPEAFF. DNA for the CDR3: TGTGCCAGTAGGGGGCAGGGGGGCCCTGAAGCTTTCTTT.

V and J are TRBV7-2 and TRBJ1-5; D uncertain. Germline CDR1 and CDR2: SGHTA and FQGNSA. V lost 1 base, J lost 2 bases, and 6 bases lay in between. This CDR3 region has 14 residues. Written as DNA, the CDR3 is TGTGCCAGCAGCTTAGTTACCCGCAATCAGCCCCAGCATTTT. This translates into CASSLVTRNQPQHF. The variable domain in full, with the rest retrieved from reference TRBV7-2 and TRBJ1-5, is GAGVSQSPSNKVTEKGKDVELRCDPISGHTALYWYRQSLGQGLEFLIYFQGNSAPDKSGLPSDRFSAERTGGSVSTLTIQRTQQEDSAVYLCASSLVTRNQPQHFGDGTRLSIL.

This chain uses TRBV19 with TRBJ2-1, with a tentative D call TRBD1 (5 bases). The CDR3 consists of 16 residues. Between the trimmed V and J ends, which lost 2 bases and 3 bases, there was a span of 14 bases. Germline assignment: CDR1 LNHDA and CDR2 SQIVND (reference sequence). CDR3 coding DNA: TGTGCCAGTAGTATACGACAGACAGTCCTCTACAATGAGCAGTTCTTC. This encodes CASSIRQTVLYNEQFF. The whole variable domain, remainder taken from reference TRBV19 and TRBJ2-1, is DGGITQSPKYLFRKEGQNVTLSCEQNLNHDAMYWYRQDPGQGLRLIYYSQIVNDFQKGDIAEGYSVSREKKESFPLTVTSAQKNPTAFYLCASSIRQTVLYNEQFFGPGTRLTVL.

This sequence joins TRBV3-1 (or the pseudogene TRBV3-2) and TRBJ1-5; D perhaps matches TRBD1 (5 bases). Germline V gene data show CDR1 as LGHDT and CDR2 as YNNKEL (reference sequence). The V and J ends lost 7 bases and 2 bases respectively, with 9 bases between them. The CDR3 has 13 amino acids. The CDR3 protein is CASKGQGNQPQHF. CDR3 bases: TGTGCCAGCAAAGGACAAGGCAATCAGCCCCAGCATTTT.

CDR3 in amino acids: CASSPRLGLNTEAFF. The CDR3 nucleotides are TGTGCCAGCAGCCCCCGGTTAGGTCTAAACACTGAAGCTTTCTTT. The chain uses TRBV5-4 and TRBJ1-1, with D unclear. The germline V gene has CDR1 SGHNT and CDR2 YYREEE (reference sequence). V lost 4 bases and J lost 2, with 15 bases in between. The CDR3 has 15 amino acids. Full variable domain (outside the CDR3, taken from reference TRBV5-4 and TRBJ1-1): ETGVTQSPTHLIKTRGQQVTLRCSSQSGHNTVSWYQQALGQGPQFIFQYYREEENGRGNFPPRFSGLQFPNYSSELNVNALELDDSALYLCASSPRLGLNTEAFFGQGTRLTVV.

The gene calls are TRBV18 and TRBJ1-1; 11 nucleotides line up with TRBD1. The junction had 11 bases not matched to a gene; V was cut back by 0 bases and J by 11 bases. CDR1 is KGHSH and CDR2 is LQKENI in the germline V gene. The CDR3 contains 16 residues. CDR3 region: CASSPPGTGGHFLAFF. The CDR3 nucleotides read TGTGCCAGCTCACCACCCGGGACAGGGGGGCATTTTCTGGCTTTCTTT.

The chain combines TRBV20-1 with TRBJ1-2, with TRBD1 identical over 11 bases. The CDR3 is 11 residues long. Germline V gene sequence: CDR1 DFQATT, CDR2 SNEGSKA (reference sequence). Trimming removed 7 bases from V and 12 bases from J; junction bases left unmatched: 7. The CDR3 loop reads CSDGQGAGDTF. The CDR3 coding sequence is TGCAGTGACGGACAGGGGGCAGGCGACACCTTC.

The chain carries TRBV6-5 and TRBJ2-7; 9 nucleotides line up with TRBD2. The CDR3 loop spans 15 amino acids. The germline gives CDR1 MNHEY, CDR2 SVGAGI. The ends lost 3 bases at V and 3 bases at J; junction bases unmatched: 6. Here the CDR3 DNA reads TGTGCCAGCAGTTATAGCGGGGGAGATCACTACGAGCAGTACTTC. It codes for CASSYSGGDHYEQYF.

This chain uses TRBV24-1 with TRBJ2-2; D is ambiguous. The length of the CDR3 is 12 residues. Deletions cut 1 base from V and 5 bases from J, with 1 base between. CDR1 KGHDR and CDR2 SFDVKD come from the germline V gene. The CDR3: CATSDLTGELFF. The DNA for the CDR3 is TGTGCCACCAGTGATTTAACCGGGGAGCTGTTTTTT.

V gene TRBV27 combines with J gene TRBJ2-5; 7 nucleotides align to TRBD1. J gave up 3 bases and V 3 bases, and 19 bases lay outside the gene matches. The CDR3 is 19 amino acids. Germline CDR1 is MNHEY and CDR2 is SMNVEV (reference sequence). CDR3 region: CASSFFPLADRALKETQYF. CDR3 coding DNA: TGTGCCAGCAGTTTCTTTCCCCTCGCCGACAGGGCCCTAAAAGAGACCCAGTACTTC.

This chain connects TRBV19 to TRBJ2-3, with D perhaps given as TRBD1 or TRBD2 (5 bases each). The CDR3 extends over 14 amino acids. Trimming took off 9 bases at V and 1 base at J, with 14 bases between the two ends. CDR1 LNHDA and CDR2 SQIVND come from the germline V gene (reference sequence). The CDR3: CASRLGAGTDTQYF. The CDR3 DNA sequence: TGTGCCAGCCGCCTCGGGGCGGGCACAGATACGCAGTATTTT.

The genes are TRBV4-1 and TRBJ1-5, with TRBD1 matching 7 bases. Unmatched junction bases numbered 9, after V lost 1 base and J lost 6 bases. The CDR3 is 16 amino acids. Germline-derived CDR1 and CDR2 are MGHRA and YSYEKL. The CDR3 sequence is CASSQGAEEGAQPQHF. CDR3 in DNA: TGCGCCAGCAGCCAAGGGGCAGAGGAGGGGGCTCAGCCCCAGCATTTT.

CDR3 nucleotides: TGTGCCAGCCCCTTCGAAGGGGAGCTGTTTTTT. Translation gives CASPFEGELFF. J is TRBJ2-2 and V is TRBV7-9; D not resolved. The CDR3 is made up of 11 amino acids. Trimming shortened V by 8 bases and J by 8 bases, and 9 bases separated the two germline ends. Germline V gene lookup returns CDR1 SEHNR and CDR2 FQNEAQ (reference sequence).

This chain joins TRBV4-2 and TRBJ1-2; 10 positions agree with TRBD1. J was trimmed by 3 bases and V by 2 bases; bases with no gene match: 3. Germline CDR1 is LGHNA and CDR2 is YNFKEQ. The CDR3 is 15 amino acids. The chain's CDR3 is CASSQSGTGDYGYTF. Written as DNA, the CDR3 is TGTGCCAGCAGCCAATCCGGGACAGGGGACTATGGCTACACCTTC.

The genes are TRBV2 and TRBJ1-3, with TRBD1 as a possible D gene (6 bases). The CDR3 has 15 residues. Germline V gene data show CDR1 as SNHLY and CDR2 as FYNNEI. V lost 6 bases and J 0 bases, leaving 12 bases between the germline ends. DNA for the CDR3: TGTGCCAGCAGCAAGGACAGTTACTCTGGAAACACCATATATTTT. Its translation: CASSKDSYSGNTIYF.

This chain connects TRBV3-1 (or the pseudogene TRBV3-2) to TRBJ2-3; D might be TRBD1 (6 bases). This CDR3 comprises 17 residues. The V and J ends lost 1 base and 1 base respectively, with 15 bases between them. Germline V CDR1 and CDR2: LGHDT, YNNKEL (reference sequence). This CDR3 is CASSQAPGTLGTDTQYF. The CDR3 region has the DNA TGTGCCAGCAGCCAAGCCCCAGGGACACTGGGCACAGATACGCAGTATTTT.

The rearrangement links TRBV5-1 to TRBJ1-1; D ambiguous. V lost 6 bases and J 5 bases, leaving 14 bases between the germline ends. The CDR3 is 13 amino acids. Per germline, CDR1 SGHRS and CDR2 YFSETQ. As DNA, the CDR3 is TGCGCCAGCATGGACTCCAAGGCAACTGAAGCTTTCTTT. It codes for CASMDSKATEAFF.

This rearrangement joins TRBV19 to TRBJ1-2; maybe TRBD1 (6 bases). V was clipped by 3 bases and J by 8 bases, with 13 bases between them. Germline values: CDR1 LNHDA, CDR2 SQIVND (reference sequence). This CDR3 comprises 13 residues. The CDR3 loop is CASSMPQGRGYTF. CDR3 nucleotide sequence: TGTGCCAGTAGTATGCCGCAGGGGAGAGGCTACACCTTC. The full variable domain, its missing parts supplied by reference TRBV19 and TRBJ1-2, is DGGITQSPKYLFRKEGQNVTLSCEQNLNHDAMYWYRQDPGQGLRLIYYSQIVNDFQKGDIAEGYSVSREKKESFPLTVTSAQKNPTAFYLCASSMPQGRGYTFGSGTRLTVV.

This chain joins TRBV5-4 and TRBJ1-1; a possible D gene is TRBD1 (5 bases). The length of the CDR3 is 14 residues. Germline V gene lookup returns CDR1 SGHNT and CDR2 YYREEE (reference sequence). The V gene lost 0 bases and the J gene lost 4 bases, with 10 bases spanning the gap. This CDR3 reads CASSLVQGGTEAFF. The CDR3 coding sequence is TGTGCCAGCAGCTTGGTTCAGGGTGGCACTGAAGCTTTCTTT.

A note on this clone: Given the absence of the conserved phenylalanine or tryptophan at the CDR3 end, a read error is likely. No DNA is shown, since the ends of the CDR3 on it are uncertain; the CDR3 is the one TCRdb lists. The J gene is TRBJ1-1, the V gene TRBV19. The CDR3 length equals 11 residues, ends included. Germline CDR1 reads LNHDA; CDR2 reads SQIVND (reference sequence). The CDR3 reads CASSIPPTASL.

The rearrangement joins TRBV27 to TRBJ2-1, with D perhaps TRBD1 (6 bases). V was shortened by 6 bases and J by 5 bases, with 14 bases between the two germline ends. Germline V gene sequence: CDR1 MNHEY, CDR2 SMNVEV (reference sequence). The CDR3 covers 14 residues. The CDR3 nucleotides read TGTGCCAGCAGGCAGCACGGGACAAACAATGAGCAGTTCTTC. It codes for CASRQHGTNNEQFF.

The chain uses TRBV5-4 and TRBJ2-7, with D possibly TRBD1 on 7 matching bases. The germline gives CDR1 SGHNT, CDR2 YYREEE (reference sequence). The CDR3 length is 14 residues. With 6 bases removed from V and 3 bases from J, the gap between germline ends came to 16 bases. CDR3 bases: TGTGCCAGCACCGGAGGGACAGCTAACTACGAGCAGTACTTC. Translation: CASTGGTANYEQYF.

The V gene is TRBV19, the J gene TRBJ1-6; D ambiguous. Germline CDR1 reads LNHDA; CDR2 reads SQIVND (reference sequence). This CDR3 contains 13 residues. V was cut by 5 bases and J by 10 bases, with 12 bases left in between. The CDR3: CASSWGSGSPLHF. The CDR3 bases are TGTGCCAGTAGTTGGGGATCCGGGTCACCCCTCCACTTT.